The present T cell receptor (beta chain) was sequenced within a study of cytomegalovirus exposure and HLA in healthy donors (dated by TCRdb to 2017 to 2019). About the full investigation: A later analysis indicated that the 130 or so validation repertoires were generated on the platform also employed for the roughly 730 repertoires of the first cohort. The study was designed to test whether signatures of past pathogen exposure could be identified by cataloging public T cell receptors. In addition to the first cohort of hundreds of subjects, a separate validation cohort of around 110 different subjects was used. To predict cytomegalovirus infection status, the study combined high-throughput TCR immunosequencing, statistical association of individual TCRs with disease status, and machine learning.

The donors belonged to the validation cohort of approximately 130 subjects, which was separate from the approximately 660-subject first cohort. About this clone itself: Its antigen has not been determined. Qualities for individual bases were not recorded, and no much larger clone is one base off. This sample also contains other DNA sequences that code for the same CDR3.

Broader findings and caveats from the paper: Cytomegalovirus status was reported to be diagnosed by the classifier with high specificity and sensitivity in both the original and validation cohorts. Across donors, most TCR sequences were observed very rarely, whereas some public TCRs were present in many individuals. A few of the identified cytomegalovirus-associated TCR beta chains were confirmed in vitro to be specific for cytomegalovirus antigens. The study gave a list of around 170 TCR beta chains associated with cytomegalovirus. A later analysis lacked HLA typing for the validation cohort, so it scored co-occurrence in that cohort across all 130 or so repertoires. According to the authors, the approach could potentially be generalized to other disease states and immunological phenotypes. In a later analysis, TCRs clustered in the first cohort were found to also tend to co-occur in the 120 or so validation repertoires, with about 94% of cluster scores above 0.

Receptor amplification or capture employed the immunoSEQ multiplex PCR assay. Turning to the authors' computational methods: A statistical classification framework was built for diagnosing cytomegalovirus status from the catalog of TCR beta chain sequences. TCRdb holds this immuneACCESS table with in-frame rearrangements only. Some clones are missing; in checked studies, unresolved V genes explain under half, and the rest has no known cause. V and J calls plus clone size are reproduced from that table; the DNA served to infer D and trimming. For this sample there are 180,000 or so clones; about 79% appear just once. Over 10% of the sample belongs to the ten largest clones. The CDR3 sequence holds 12 residues, the cysteine and phenylalanine included. Just CDR3 DNA is preserved here, 36 bases in frame from base 1. At the junction V is shortened by 5 bases and J by 3 bases; bases outside the gene matches: 0. CDR1 SGHRS and CDR2 YFSETQ are derived from the germline V gene.

The receptor's source is a young woman in good health and CMV-seropositive. Sequences were obtained from PBMCs. The chain is assembled from TRBV5-1 and TRBJ2-7, and TRBD2 matches 9 of the central bases. The CDR3 sequence is CASSSGSYEQYF. The DNA sequence is as follows: TGCGCCAGCAGTAGCGGGAGCTACGAGCAGTACTTC.